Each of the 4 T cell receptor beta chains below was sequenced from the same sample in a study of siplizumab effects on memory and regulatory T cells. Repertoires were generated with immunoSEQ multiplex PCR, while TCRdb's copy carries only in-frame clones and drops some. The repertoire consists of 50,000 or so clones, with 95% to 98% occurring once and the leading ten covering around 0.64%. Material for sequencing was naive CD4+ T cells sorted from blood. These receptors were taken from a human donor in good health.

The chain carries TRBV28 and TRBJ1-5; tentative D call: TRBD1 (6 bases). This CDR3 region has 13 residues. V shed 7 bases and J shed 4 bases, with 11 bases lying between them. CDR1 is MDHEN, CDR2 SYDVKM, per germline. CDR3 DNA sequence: TGTGCCAGCATCAGGGGCCGGAATCAGCCCCAGCATTTT. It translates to CASIRGRNQPQHF.

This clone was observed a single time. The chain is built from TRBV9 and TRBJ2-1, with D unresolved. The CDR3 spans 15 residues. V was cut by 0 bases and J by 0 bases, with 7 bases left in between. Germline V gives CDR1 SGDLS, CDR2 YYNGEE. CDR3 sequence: CASSVDISSYNEQFF. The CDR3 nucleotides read TGTGCCAGCAGCGTAGATATAAGCTCCTACAATGAGCAGTTCTTC.

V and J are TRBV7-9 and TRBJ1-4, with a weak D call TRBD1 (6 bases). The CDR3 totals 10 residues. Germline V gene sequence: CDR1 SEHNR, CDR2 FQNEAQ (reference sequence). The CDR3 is CGTDNEKLFF. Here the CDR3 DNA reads TGTGGGACAGATAATGAAAAACTGTTTTTT.

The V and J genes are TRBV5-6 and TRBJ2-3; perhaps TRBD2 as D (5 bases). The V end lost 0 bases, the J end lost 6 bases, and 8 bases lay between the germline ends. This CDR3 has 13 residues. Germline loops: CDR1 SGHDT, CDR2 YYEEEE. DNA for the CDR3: TGTGCCAGCAGCTTGGCGGGATGGGATACGCAGTATTTT. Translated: CASSLAGWDTQYF.